This T cell receptor (beta chain) was obtained from a study of CD8+ T cells in alopecia areata. Isolated RNA was reverse transcribed into cDNA used as the sequencing template. The data were produced by immunoSEQ multiplex PCR, yet TCRdb's version contains in-frame clones alone and is incomplete. The sample yields fewer than 150,000 clones, roughly two thirds seen once. Trimming took 7 bases from V and 4 from J, leaving 14 bases between them. This CDR3 is built from 13 residues. Germline CDR1 SGHNT, CDR2 YYREEE (reference sequence). PBMCs provided sorted CD4+ and CD8+ T cells. Findings of the study overall: Compared with normal scalp, lesional scalp had higher clonality and more expanded CD8+ clones. The study found TCR sharing across patients less clear than in mice, possibly for HLA reasons.

Remarks on this clone: The antigen remains undetermined.

This receptor was identified in a human donor in good health. This chain links TRBV5-4 with TRBJ1-2; D perhaps matches TRBD1 (5 bases). Sequencing used CD4+ T cells sorted from blood. Here the CDR3 reads CASRKRGGYGYTF. Written as DNA, the CDR3 is TGTGCCAGCCGTAAAAGGGGCGGCTATGGCTACACCTTC.